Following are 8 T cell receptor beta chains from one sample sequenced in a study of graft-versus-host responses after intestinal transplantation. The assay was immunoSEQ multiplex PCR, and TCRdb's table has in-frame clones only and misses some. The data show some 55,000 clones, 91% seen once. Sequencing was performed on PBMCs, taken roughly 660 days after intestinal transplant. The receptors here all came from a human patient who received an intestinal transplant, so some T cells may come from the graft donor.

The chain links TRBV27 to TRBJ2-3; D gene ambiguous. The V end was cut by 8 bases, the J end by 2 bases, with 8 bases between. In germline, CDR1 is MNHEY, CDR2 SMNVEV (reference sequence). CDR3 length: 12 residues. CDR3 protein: CASRGDTDTQYF. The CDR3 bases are TGTGCCAGCCGCGGTGACACAGATACGCAGTATTTT.

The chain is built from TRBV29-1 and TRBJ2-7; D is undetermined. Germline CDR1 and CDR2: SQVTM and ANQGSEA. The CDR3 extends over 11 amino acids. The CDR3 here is CSVSYSYEQYF. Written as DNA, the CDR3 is TGCAGTGTCAGTTACTCCTACGAGCAGTACTTC.

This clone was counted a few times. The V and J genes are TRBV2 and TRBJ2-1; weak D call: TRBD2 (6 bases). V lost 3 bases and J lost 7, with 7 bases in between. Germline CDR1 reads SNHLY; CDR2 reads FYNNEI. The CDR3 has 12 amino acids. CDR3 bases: TGTGCCAGCAGTGAGGAGGGTAATGAGCAGTTCTTC. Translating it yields CASSEEGNEQFF.

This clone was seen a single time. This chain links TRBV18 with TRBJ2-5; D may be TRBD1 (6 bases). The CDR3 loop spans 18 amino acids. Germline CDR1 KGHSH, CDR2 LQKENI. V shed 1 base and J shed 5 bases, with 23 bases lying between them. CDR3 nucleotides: TGTGCCAGCTCACCACGAAACAGGGTTGGGCTAACGTCGGAGACCCAGTACTTC. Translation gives CASSPRNRVGLTSETQYF.

In DNA form, the CDR3 reads TGTGCCATCGCCGGACAGCAAGGAGATACGCAGTATTTT. This translates into CAIAGQQGDTQYF. This chain joins TRBV10-3 and TRBJ2-3, with TRBD1 as a possible D gene (6 bases). Trimming took 8 bases from V and 5 from J, leaving 14 bases between them. Per germline, CDR1 ENHRY and CDR2 SYGVKD. The CDR3 totals 13 residues.

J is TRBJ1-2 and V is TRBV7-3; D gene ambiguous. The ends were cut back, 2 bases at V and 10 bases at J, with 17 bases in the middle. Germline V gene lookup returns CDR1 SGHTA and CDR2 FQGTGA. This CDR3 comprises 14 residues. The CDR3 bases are TGTGCCAGCAGCTTAGGTGGCATAGGCGTAGACTACACCTTC. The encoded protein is CASSLGGIGVDYTF.

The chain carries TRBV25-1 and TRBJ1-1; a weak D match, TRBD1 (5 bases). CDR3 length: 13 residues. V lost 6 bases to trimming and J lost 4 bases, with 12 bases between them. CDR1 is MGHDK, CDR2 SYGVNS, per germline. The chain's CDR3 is CASREGWVTEAFF. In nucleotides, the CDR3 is TGTGCCAGCAGGGAGGGGTGGGTCACTGAAGCTTTCTTT.

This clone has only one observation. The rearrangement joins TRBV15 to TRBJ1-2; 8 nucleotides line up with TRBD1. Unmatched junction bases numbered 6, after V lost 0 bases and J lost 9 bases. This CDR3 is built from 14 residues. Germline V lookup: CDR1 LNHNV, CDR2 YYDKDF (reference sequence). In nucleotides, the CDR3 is TGTGCCACCAGCAGAGAGACAGGGGATTTCAGCTACACCTTC. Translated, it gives CATSRETGDFSYTF.